The 18 T cell receptor beta chains below all came from one sample that was sequenced in a study of cytomegalovirus exposure and HLA in healthy donors (dated by TCRdb to 2017 to 2019). Library generation was performed with the immunoSEQ multiplex PCR assay. A mixture of 60 forward primers for TCR Vbeta segments and 13 reverse primers for TCR Jbeta segments was used in the multiplex PCR. TCRdb mirrors the immuneACCESS table, restricted to in-frame sequences. Some clones are absent from its copies; in checked studies, under half trace to an unresolved V gene, and the reason for the others is unknown. Within this sample are approximately 150,000 clones, with around four fifths of them counted one time only. Together, the top ten hold about 9.7% of the sample. Sequenced input: PBMCs. These TCRs come from a man younger than 35 in good health and CMV-seropositive.

The chain couples TRBV11-1 to TRBJ2-7; D remains unclear. This CDR3 comprises 14 residues. With 5 bases removed from V and 3 bases from J, the gap between germline ends came to 14 bases. The germline CDR1 and CDR2 sequences are SGHAT and FQDESV (reference sequence). The CDR3 spells CASSAPPSSYEQYF. In DNA form, the CDR3 reads TGTGCCAGCAGCGCTCCGCCCTCTAGCTACGAGCAGTACTTC.

This clone has just one count. V is TRBV5-1 and J is TRBJ2-2; TRBD1 agrees at 7 bases. J lost 6 bases, V lost 5 bases, and 13 bases had no gene match. The CDR3 length is 16 residues. Germline V gene data show CDR1 as SGHRS and CDR2 as YFSETQ. CDR3 bases: TGCGCCAGCAGATTCGACAGGGATACGGCGGCCGGGGAGCTGTTTTTT. This encodes CASRFDRDTAAGELFF.

This clone was found once. This chain connects TRBV7-2 to TRBJ2-7, with 9 bases identical to TRBD1. The CDR3 spans 14 residues. The germline CDR1 and CDR2 sequences are SGHTA and FQGNSA. Trimming at V came to 7 bases and at J to 1 base, leaving 5 bases not matched to a gene. The CDR3 DNA follows: TGTGCCAGCATGTACAGGGGGCTTTCCTACGAGCAGTACTTC. It specifies CASMYRGLSYEQYF. Full variable domain (rest looked up from reference TRBV7-2 and TRBJ2-7): GAGVSQSPSNKVTEKGKDVELRCDPISGHTALYWYRQSLGQGLEFLIYFQGNSAPDKSGLPSDRFSAERTGGSVSTLTIQRTQQEDSAVYLCASMYRGLSYEQYFGPGTRLTVT.

The chain links TRBV4-3 to TRBJ2-1; D is perhaps TRBD1 (5 bases). Germline CDR1 LGHNA, CDR2 YSLEER. This CDR3 has 14 residues. The V gene lost 1 base and the J gene lost 7 bases, with 11 bases spanning the gap. As DNA, the CDR3 is TGCGCCAGCAGCCAAGTTGTAGGGGTGAATGAGCAGTTCTTC. Residues: CASSQVVGVNEQFF.

This chain joins TRBV11-1 and TRBJ2-5; D is perhaps TRBD2 (5 bases). Trimming shortened V by 5 bases and J by 2 bases, and 15 bases separated the two germline ends. CDR3 length: 15 residues. CDR1 and CDR2 from the germline V gene are SGHAT and FQDESV (reference sequence). Here the CDR3 reads CASSPERVRQETQYF. The CDR3 bases are TGTGCCAGCAGCCCGGAGAGGGTCAGACAAGAGACCCAGTACTTC.

V usage is TRBV4-3 and J usage is TRBJ1-5, with D tentatively TRBD1 (6 bases). CDR1 and CDR2 from the germline V gene are LGHNA and YSLEER. Trimming stripped 1 base from V and 3 bases from J, with 13 bases between. The CDR3 has 16 amino acids. The CDR3 loop reads CASSQAHRDDNQPQHF. For the CDR3, the DNA is TGCGCCAGCAGCCAAGCTCACAGGGATGACAATCAGCCCCAGCATTTT.

The chain is built from TRBV30 and TRBJ2-1; 9 positions match TRBD2. This CDR3 has 16 residues. V gave up 1 base and J gave up 0 bases; unmatched junction bases: 4. Germline CDR1 and CDR2: GTSNPN and SVGIG (reference sequence). CDR3 residues: CAWSEAGGSSYNEQFF. The CDR3 DNA is TGTGCCTGGAGTGAGGCGGGAGGGAGCTCCTACAATGAGCAGTTCTTC.

This sequence joins TRBV5-1 and TRBJ2-3, with D maybe TRBD2 (6 bases). With 4 bases removed from V and 0 bases from J, the gap between germline ends came to 18 bases. Germline V gene data show CDR1 as SGHRS and CDR2 as YFSETQ. CDR3 length: 17 amino acids. CDR3 nucleotide sequence: TGCGCCAGCAGCCCGGACCTCCTAGCGACTAGCACAGATACGCAGTATTTT. Protein: CASSPDLLATSTDTQYF.

This clone was detected only a few times. The genes are TRBV5-5 and TRBJ1-5; tentative D call: TRBD1 (5 bases). The ends were cut back, 1 base at V and 1 base at J, with 12 bases in the middle. CDR3 length: 16 residues. The germline gives CDR1 SGHKS, CDR2 YYEKEE (reference sequence). The CDR3 DNA follows: TGTGCCAGCAGCTTGACAGGAGTGGAGAGCAATCAGCCCCAGCATTTT. This gives the protein CASSLTGVESNQPQHF.

The V and J genes are TRBV28 and TRBJ2-2, with TRBD2 matching over 13 bases. The CDR3 is made up of 16 amino acids. Germline trimming cut 6 bases from V and 5 bases from J; bases unmatched to any gene: 6. CDR1 MDHEN and CDR2 SYDVKM come from the germline V gene. The CDR3 coding sequence is TGTGCCAGCAGCATCTCGGGACTAGCGGGAACCGGGGAGCTGTTTTTT. This sequence encodes CASSISGLAGTGELFF.

The rearrangement uses TRBV6-6 and TRBJ2-7; D unresolved. This CDR3 is 13 amino acids long. Trimming removed 4 bases from V and 2 bases from J, with 9 bases in between. Germline CDR1 MNHNY, CDR2 SVGAGI (reference sequence). DNA for the CDR3: TGTGCCAGCAGTTTAGAACGAGCCTACGAGCAGTACTTC. This codes for CASSLERAYEQYF.

V gene TRBV6-5 combines with J gene TRBJ1-1; D gene unclear. Trimming took 3 bases from V and 5 from J, leaving 10 bases between them. CDR1 and CDR2 from the germline V gene are MNHEY and SVGAGI. CDR3 length: 13 amino acids. CDR3 amino acids: CASSYEGRTEAFF. The CDR3 DNA sequence: TGTGCCAGCAGTTATGAGGGTAGAACTGAAGCTTTCTTT.

This clone was found once. The chain couples TRBV28 to TRBJ1-2, with 9 bases aligning to TRBD1. V lost 8 bases to trimming and J lost 10 bases; unmatched junction nucleotides: 14. The CDR3 is 14 amino acids. Looked up from germline, CDR1 is MDHEN and CDR2 is SYDVKM. CDR3 coding DNA: TGTGCCAGCTTGACAGGGGGGGGAGGCGTAGACTACACCTTC. Its translation: CASLTGGGGVDYTF.

The chain has TRBV5-1 and TRBJ2-5; 13 positions match TRBD2. The DNA end is a closer match to TRBJ2-7, so the J assignment may be wrong. The CDR3 extends over 17 amino acids. CDR1 and CDR2 (germline): SGHRS, YFSETQ. This CDR3 is CASSLGTSGARSYEQYF. CDR3 coding DNA: TGCGCCAGCAGCCTCGGGACTAGCGGGGCCCGCTCCTACGAGCAGTACTTC.

The chain is built from TRBV12-1 and TRBJ1-5. TRBV12-1 is marked as a pseudogene. The CDR3 has 20 residues. The CDR3 reads CASSFCPTGRGGGSNQPQHF. Here the CDR3 DNA reads TGTGCCAGCAGCTTCTGTCCAACAGGTCGGGGAGGTGGTAGCAATCAGCCCCAGCATTTT.

V is TRBV5-1 and J is TRBJ1-1, with TRBD1 matching 7 bases. The J segment lost 0 bases and the V segment lost 4 bases, leaving 6 bases of the junction unmatched. Germline CDR1 reads SGHRS; CDR2 reads YFSETQ. This CDR3 region has 15 residues. CDR3 DNA sequence: TGCGCCAGCAGCCAAGACAGGGTCATGAACACTGAAGCTTTCTTT. Its translation: CASSQDRVMNTEAFF.

This clone has a handful of counts. The V and J genes are TRBV5-1 and TRBJ2-3; TRBD2 matches at 7 bases. Germline CDR1 SGHRS, CDR2 YFSETQ. This CDR3 is 16 amino acids long. Losses at the gene ends were 5 bases for V and 3 bases for J; bases not matched to a gene: 12. CDR3 sequence: CASSRGLGVTTDTQYF. CDR3 DNA sequence: TGCGCCAGCAGTCGAGGACTAGGGGTAACTACAGATACGCAGTATTTT.

Only a few counts were recorded for this clone. As DNA, the CDR3 is TGTGCCAGCAGTGACTCATGGGGACAGGGCTACACCTTC. This translates into CASSDSWGQGYTF. The chain uses TRBV6-4 and TRBJ1-2, with 7 bases aligning to TRBD1. The germline gives CDR1 MRHNA, CDR2 SNTAGT. The CDR3 contains 13 residues. The V gene end was trimmed by 0 bases and the J gene end by 8 bases; junction bases not matched to a gene: 3.